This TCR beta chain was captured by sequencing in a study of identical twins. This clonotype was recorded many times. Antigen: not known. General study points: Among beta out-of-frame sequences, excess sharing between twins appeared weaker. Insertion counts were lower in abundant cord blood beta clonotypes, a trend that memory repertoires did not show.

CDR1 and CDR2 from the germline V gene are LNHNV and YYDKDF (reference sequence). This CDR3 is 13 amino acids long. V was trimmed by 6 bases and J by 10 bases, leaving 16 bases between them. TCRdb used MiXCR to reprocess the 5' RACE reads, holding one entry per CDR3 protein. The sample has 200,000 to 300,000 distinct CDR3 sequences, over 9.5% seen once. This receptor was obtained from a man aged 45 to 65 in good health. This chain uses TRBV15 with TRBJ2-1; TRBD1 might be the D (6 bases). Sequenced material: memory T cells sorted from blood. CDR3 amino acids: CATSGRGQGEQFF. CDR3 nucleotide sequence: TGTGCCACCAGTGGAAGAGGCCAGGGGGAGCAGTTCTTC.